These T cell receptor beta chains were read from a single sample in a study of cytomegalovirus exposure and HLA in healthy donors. Generated by immunoSEQ multiplex PCR, the TCRdb table keeps only in-frame clones and is missing some. The sample lists around 87,000 clones; 81% were seen once. Sample: PBMCs. Every receptor here comes from a girl aged 2-10 years in good health and CMV-seropositive. The CDR3 runs from the conserved cysteine through the conserved F or W. Fields, in order: D gene, clone size, V gene, J gene, CDR3 DNA, CDR3 protein. The D gene is left open where the match is weak. Clone size appears in some rows only: once, few, many, or a class for an expanded clone.

d_call: .; clone_size: .; v_call: TRBV2; j_call: TRBJ2-1; cdr3_nt: TGTGCCAGCAGTGCGGTGCCCTCCTACAATGAGCAGTTCTTC; cdr3_aa: CASSAVPSYNEQFF
d_call: .; clone_size: .; v_call: TRBV19; j_call: TRBJ1-1; cdr3_nt: TGTGCCAGTAGTATACCGGGAGGACACACTGAAGCTTTCTTT; cdr3_aa: CASSIPGGHTEAFF
d_call: .; clone_size: few; v_call: TRBV23-1; j_call: TRBJ1-1; cdr3_nt: TGCGCCAGCAGCCCTGAGGGGGACACTGAAGCTTTCTTT; cdr3_aa: CASSPEGDTEAFF
d_call: .; clone_size: .; v_call: TRBV10-1; j_call: TRBJ2-2; cdr3_nt: TGCGCCAGCAGTAGGGCAGGGATTAACACCGGGGAGCTGTTTTTT; cdr3_aa: CASSRAGINTGELFF
d_call: .; clone_size: .; v_call: TRBV6-1; j_call: TRBJ2-4; cdr3_nt: TGTGCCAGCAGTGAAGCAGGATCGTTAGGGAGGAAAAACATTCAGTACTTC; cdr3_aa: CASSEAGSLGRKNIQYF
d_call: TRBD2; clone_size: .; v_call: TRBV9; j_call: TRBJ2-5; cdr3_nt: TGTGCCAGCAGCCAAATCGGAGCGGGAGGAACCTTACAAGAGACCCAGTACTTC; cdr3_aa: CASSQIGAGGTLQETQYF
d_call: .; clone_size: once; v_call: TRBV9; j_call: TRBJ2-7; cdr3_nt: TGTGCCAGCAGCGTAGGGGCAGGGCATACCTACGAGCAGTACTTC; cdr3_aa: CASSVGAGHTYEQYF
d_call: TRBD2; clone_size: .; v_call: TRBV29-1; j_call: TRBJ2-1; cdr3_nt: TGCAGCGTTGATTCGGGAGCGGGAGTAAATGAGCAGTTCTTC; cdr3_aa: CSVDSGAGVNEQFF
d_call: TRBD1; clone_size: .; v_call: TRBV10-1; j_call: TRBJ2-7; cdr3_nt: TGCGCCAGCAGTGAGGCCGGACAGGACTACGAGCAGTACTTC; cdr3_aa: CASSEAGQDYEQYF
d_call: .; clone_size: once; v_call: TRBV11-3; j_call: TRBJ2-1; cdr3_nt: TGTGCCAGCAGCTTAGTGAGCAATGAGCAGTTCTTC; cdr3_aa: CASSLVSNEQFF